The 8 T cell receptor beta chains below were found in one sample sequenced in a study of OX40 agonist ivuxolimab in advanced cancers. The table came from immunoSEQ multiplex PCR; TCRdb's copy has only in-frame clones and leaves some out. Of just under 65,000 clones listed, approximately 85% are singletons. The source was CD4+ or CD8+ T cells sorted from blood, collected in a trial of the OX40 agonist ivuxolimab. These receptors originate from an adult with an advanced solid tumor such as melanoma, head and neck, liver or kidney cancer.

This clone was observed once. The chain uses TRBV10-3 and TRBJ2-5, with TRBD1 identical over 7 bases. The J call may be faulty, since TRBJ2-7 better matches the DNA end. The germline V gene encodes CDR1 ENHRY and CDR2 SYGVKD. The length of the CDR3 is 14 residues. DNA for the CDR3: TGTGCCATCAGTGAAGGGGGCCACTCCTACGAGCAGTACTTC. Amino acids: CAISEGGHSYEQYF.

J is TRBJ1-5 and V is TRBV6-1, with D maybe TRBD1 (6 bases). The CDR3 contains 18 residues. Trimming shortened V by 0 bases and J by 0 bases, and 15 bases separated the two germline ends. Germline values: CDR1 MNHNS, CDR2 SASEGT. CDR3 nucleotides: TGTGCCAGCAGTGAAGCGCTTCCCTCGGGGGCTAGCAATCAGCCCCAGCATTTT. Translated: CASSEALPSGASNQPQHF.

The chain couples TRBV19 to TRBJ2-7; the D gene is possibly TRBD1 (6 bases). The CDR3 extends over 16 amino acids. CDR1 is LNHDA, CDR2 SQIVND, per germline (reference sequence). V lost 4 bases to trimming and J lost 0 bases, with 16 bases between them. CDR3 loop: CASSKSRQVASYEQYF. CDR3 nucleotides: TGTGCCAGTAGTAAAAGTCGACAGGTAGCCTCCTACGAGCAGTACTTC.

This chain links TRBV18 with TRBJ2-7; D is uncertain. The ends were cut back, 3 bases at V and 6 bases at J, with 9 bases in the middle. Germline V gives CDR1 KGHSH, CDR2 LQKENI. The CDR3 totals 12 residues. Here the CDR3 reads CASSPLGGEQYF. CDR3 coding DNA: TGTGCCAGCTCACCCTTGGGCGGCGAGCAGTACTTC.

The chain recombines TRBV7-6 with TRBJ2-7, with D possibly TRBD2 on 5 matching bases. CDR1 SGHVS and CDR2 FNYEAQ come from the germline V gene. CDR3 length: 14 residues. Trimming cost V 2 bases and J 3 bases, with 11 bases left between them. The DNA of the CDR3 is TGTGCCAGCAGCTTACGGGGAAATCGCTACGAGCAGTACTTC. It specifies CASSLRGNRYEQYF.

The V and J genes are TRBV28 and TRBJ2-3; 11 positions agree with TRBD2. The J segment lost 4 bases and the V segment lost 6 bases, leaving 9 bases of the junction unmatched. Germline V CDR1 and CDR2: MDHEN, SYDVKM. There are 16 residues in the CDR3. The CDR3 protein is CASSRRLAGWADTQYF. The DNA of the CDR3 is TGTGCCAGCAGCCGGCGACTAGCGGGGTGGGCAGATACGCAGTATTTT.

This chain joins TRBV4-2 and TRBJ1-1; the D is unclear. Deletions cut 4 bases from V and 0 bases from J, with 12 bases between. Germline CDR1 reads LGHNA; CDR2 reads YNFKEQ. This CDR3 has 15 amino acids. CDR3 DNA sequence: TGTGCCAGCAGCCCAGGTCCGACGGTGAACACTGAAGCTTTCTTT. This sequence encodes CASSPGPTVNTEAFF.

This rearrangement joins TRBV7-2 to TRBJ2-1; 9 bases match TRBD2. Trimming took 4 bases from V and 0 from J; bases not matched to a gene: 4. From germline, CDR1 is SGHTA and CDR2 FQGNSA. This CDR3 has 16 amino acids. CDR3 loop: CASSSNSGSSYNEQFF. DNA of the CDR3: TGTGCCAGCAGCTCCAATAGCGGGAGCTCCTACAATGAGCAGTTCTTC.